Listed below are T cell receptor beta chains from one sample, sequenced in a study of T cell responses to AZD1222 COVID-19 vaccine. Profiled with immunoSEQ multiplex PCR; TCRdb holds only in-frame clones, not every one. Of tens of thousands of clones listed, 90% are singletons. The sequences come from peripheral blood, collected 28 days after the second AZD1222 dose. The receptors here all came from an adult who received the AZD1222 COVID-19 vaccine. Each CDR3 is given with its conserved first and last residue. A D gene is named only where the DNA matches it firmly. The size of a clone is reported for some rows only, either as once, few or many, or as a class for expanded clones.

J,D,V,size,DNA,CDR3
TRBJ1-1,TRBD1,TRBV6-5,.,TGTGCCAGCAGTTACTCTATAACTGGGACAGGGGATTTCTTT,CASSYSITGTGDFF
TRBJ2-1,.,TRBV9,.,TGTGCCAGCAGCGTAGTCGTCTCATTTTCCTACAATGAGCAGTTCTTC,CASSVVVSFSYNEQFF
TRBJ2-7,TRBD1,TRBV12-5,.,TGTGCTAGTGGTTTGGGGCCCTCCCGTCGGGACAGGGGGTTTCCGTCCTACGAGCAGTACTTC,CASGLGPSRRDRGFPSYEQYF
TRBJ2-3,.,TRBV18,.,TGTGCCAGCTCACCACGGCAGGTTGCTAGCACAGATACGCAGTATTTT,CASSPRQVASTDTQYF
TRBJ2-3,.,TRBV5-1,.,TGCGCCAGCAGCTTCCCCAACGTGGGGGTAGATACGCAGTATTTT,CASSFPNVGVDTQYF
TRBJ1-2,TRBD1,TRBV29-1,few,TGCAGCGTTGTTAGCCCCGGGAAAGACAGGGGGGACTATGGCTACACCTTC,CSVVSPGKDRGDYGYTF
TRBJ1-2,TRBD1,TRBV28,few,TGTGCCAGCAGAACGATGGGACAGAATAACTATGGCTACACCTTC,CASRTMGQNNYGYTF
TRBJ1-4,TRBD1,TRBV25-1,once,TGTGCCAGCAGTGAATACTGGACAGGGAATGAAAAACTGTTTTTT,CASSEYWTGNEKLFF
TRBJ1-1,.,TRBV25-1,.,TGTGCCAGCAGTGCCGGGCTCTCAGCTTTCTTT,CASSAGLSAFF
TRBJ2-2,TRBD2,TRBV5-1,.,TGCGCCAGCAGCTTGCTCGGGACTACCGCCACCGGGGAGCTGTTTTTT,CASSLLGTTATGELFF
TRBJ1-1,.,TRBV7-2,.,TGTGCCAGCAGCTTAGATGGAGGAGGTAGAGCTTTCTTT,CASSLDGGGRAFF
TRBJ2-5,.,TRBV9,.,TGTGCCAGCAACCGCGGCGGTTGGCTAGAGACCCAGTACTTC,CASNRGGWLETQYF
TRBJ1-1,.,TRBV7-9,.,TGTGCCAGCAGCCATACAGGGAACACTGAAGCTTTCTTT,CASSHTGNTEAFF
TRBJ1-5,.,TRBV5-8,.,TGTGCCAGCAGCCCGGACAGCAATAGCAATCAGCCCCAGCATTTT,CASSPDSNSNQPQHF
TRBJ2-7,TRBD1,TRBV18,.,TGTGCCAGCTCGCCAGACGTGTGGGACAGGGGCCGAGAGCAGTACTTC,CASSPDVWDRGREQYF
TRBJ1-2,.,TRBV7-9,.,TGTGCCAGCAGCTTAGGGGCCTTTGAGGACGGCTATGGCTACACCTTC,CASSLGAFEDGYGYTF
TRBJ2-5,TRBD2,TRBV3-1/TRBV3-2,.,TGTGCCAGCAGCCAAGAAAGGAGCGGGGGCAGAGAGACCCAGTACTTC,CASSQERSGGRETQYF
TRBJ2-2,.,TRBV7-2,.,TGTGCCAGCAGCTTAGACATGGGCGGGGAGCTGTTTTTT,CASSLDMGGELFF
TRBJ1-1,.,TRBV30,few,TGTGCCTGGACAGAGGCAGGGAGGCGGACTGAAGCTTTCTTT,CAWTEAGRRTEAFF
TRBJ2-3,.,TRBV2,.,TGTGCCGGGGGGGGGACAACTAGCACAGATACGCAGTATTTT,CAGGGTTSTDTQYF
TRBJ1-2,.,TRBV11-2,.,TGTGCCAGCAGCGTAACGGGCCGGAGTAACTATGGCTACACCTTC,CASSVTGRSNYGYTF
TRBJ1-6,TRBD1,TRBV3-1/TRBV3-2,.,TGTGCCAGCAGCCCGACCGGGACAGGGAGCAGTAATTCACCCCTCCACTTT,CASSPTGTGSSNSPLHF